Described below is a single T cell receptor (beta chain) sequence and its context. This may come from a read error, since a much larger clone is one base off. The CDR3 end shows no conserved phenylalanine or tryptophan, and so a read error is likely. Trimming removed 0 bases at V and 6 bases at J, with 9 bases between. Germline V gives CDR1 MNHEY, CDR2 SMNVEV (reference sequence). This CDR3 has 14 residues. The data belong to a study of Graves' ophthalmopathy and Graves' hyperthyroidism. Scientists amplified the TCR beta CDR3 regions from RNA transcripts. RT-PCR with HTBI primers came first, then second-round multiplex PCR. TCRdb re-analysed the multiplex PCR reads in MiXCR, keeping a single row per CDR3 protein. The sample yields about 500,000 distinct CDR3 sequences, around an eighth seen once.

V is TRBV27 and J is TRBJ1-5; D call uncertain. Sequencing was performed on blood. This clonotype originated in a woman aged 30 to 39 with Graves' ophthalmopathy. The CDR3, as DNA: TGTGCCAGCAGTTTATCAAACCGGGGTCAGCCCCAGCATTTG. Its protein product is CASSLSNRGQPQHL.